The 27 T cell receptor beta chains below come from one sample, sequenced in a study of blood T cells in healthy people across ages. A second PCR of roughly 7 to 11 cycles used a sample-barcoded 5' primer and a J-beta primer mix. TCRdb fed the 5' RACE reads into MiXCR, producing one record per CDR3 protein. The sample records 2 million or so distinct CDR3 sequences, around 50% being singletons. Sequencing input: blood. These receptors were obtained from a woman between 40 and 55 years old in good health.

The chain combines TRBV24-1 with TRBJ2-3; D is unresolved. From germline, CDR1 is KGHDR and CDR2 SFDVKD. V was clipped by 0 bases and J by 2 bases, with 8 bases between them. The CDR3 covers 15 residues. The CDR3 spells CATSDLGKPTDTQYF. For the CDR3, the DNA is TGTGCCACCAGTGATTTGGGCAAACCCACAGATACGCAGTATTTT.

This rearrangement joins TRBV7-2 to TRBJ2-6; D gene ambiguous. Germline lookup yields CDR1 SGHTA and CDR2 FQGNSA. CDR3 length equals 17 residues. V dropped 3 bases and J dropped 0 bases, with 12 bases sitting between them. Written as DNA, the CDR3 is TGTGCCAGCAGCTTGGGTGGGCTCAGCTCTGGGGCCAACGTCCTGACTTTC. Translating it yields CASSLGGLSSGANVLTF.

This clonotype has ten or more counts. The CDR3 loop reads CASSQQTGGNQPQHF. Here the CDR3 DNA reads TGTGCCAGCAGTCAACAGACAGGGGGGAATCAGCCCCAGCATTTT. This chain connects TRBV6-5 to TRBJ1-5, with 9 bases fitting TRBD1. The CDR3 is 15 residues long. V shed 5 bases, J shed 4 bases, and the junction held 6 bases outside the gene matches. The V gene's germline CDR1 is MNHEY and CDR2 SVGAGI.

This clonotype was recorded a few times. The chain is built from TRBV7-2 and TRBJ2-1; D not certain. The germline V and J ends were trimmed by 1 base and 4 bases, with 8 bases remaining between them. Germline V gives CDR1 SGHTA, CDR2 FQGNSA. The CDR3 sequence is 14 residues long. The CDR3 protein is CASSLDLGYNEQFF. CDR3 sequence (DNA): TGTGCCAGCAGCTTAGATTTAGGGTACAATGAGCAGTTCTTC.

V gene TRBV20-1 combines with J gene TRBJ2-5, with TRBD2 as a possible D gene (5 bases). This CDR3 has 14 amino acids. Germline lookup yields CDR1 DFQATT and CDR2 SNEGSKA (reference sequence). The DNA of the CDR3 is TGCAGGGCGAGTATCTCGGCTAGCAAAGAGACCCAGTACTTC. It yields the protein CRASISASKETQYF.

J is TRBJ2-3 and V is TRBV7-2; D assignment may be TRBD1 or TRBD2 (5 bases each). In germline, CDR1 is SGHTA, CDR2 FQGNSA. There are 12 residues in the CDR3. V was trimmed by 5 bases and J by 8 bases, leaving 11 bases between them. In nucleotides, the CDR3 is TGTGCCAGCAGCCCCGAGGGGCTTACGCAGTATTTT. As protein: CASSPEGLTQYF.

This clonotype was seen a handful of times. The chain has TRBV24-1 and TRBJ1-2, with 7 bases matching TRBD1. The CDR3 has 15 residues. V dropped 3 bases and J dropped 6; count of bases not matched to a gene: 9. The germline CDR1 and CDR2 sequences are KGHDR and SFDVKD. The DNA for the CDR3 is TGTGCCACCAGTGATCGGGACAGCCCTTTGGATGGCTACACCTTC. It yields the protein CATSDRDSPLDGYTF.

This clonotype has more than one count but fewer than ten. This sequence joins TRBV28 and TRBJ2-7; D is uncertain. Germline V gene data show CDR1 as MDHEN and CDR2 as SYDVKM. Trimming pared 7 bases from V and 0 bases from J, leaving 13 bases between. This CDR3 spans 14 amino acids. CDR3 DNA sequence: TGTGCCAGCACCCGATTGGGTCACTCCTACGAGCAGTACTTC. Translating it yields CASTRLGHSYEQYF.

CDR3 in amino acids: CASSTPYRGAMTDTQYF. CDR3 DNA sequence: TGTGCCAGCAGCACACCGTACCGGGGGGCTATGACAGATACGCAGTATTTT. The chain carries TRBV9 and TRBJ2-3; D is perhaps TRBD2 (7 bases). CDR3 length: 17 amino acids. Between the trimmed V and J ends, which lost 4 bases and 3 bases, there was a span of 21 bases. Germline V gene data show CDR1 as SGDLS and CDR2 as YYNGEE.

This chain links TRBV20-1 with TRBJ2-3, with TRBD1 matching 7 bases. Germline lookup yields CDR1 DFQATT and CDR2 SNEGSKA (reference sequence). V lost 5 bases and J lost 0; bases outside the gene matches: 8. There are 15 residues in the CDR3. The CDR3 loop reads CSAQTGTESTDTQYF. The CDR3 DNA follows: TGCAGTGCTCAGACTGGGACAGAGAGCACAGATACGCAGTATTTT.

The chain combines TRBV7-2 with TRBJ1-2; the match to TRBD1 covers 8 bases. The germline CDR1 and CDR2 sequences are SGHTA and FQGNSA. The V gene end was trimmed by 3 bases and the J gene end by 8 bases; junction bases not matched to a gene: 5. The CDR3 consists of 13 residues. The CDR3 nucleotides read TGTGCCAGCAGCTTCGGACAGGGCGGAGGCTACACCTTC. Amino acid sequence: CASSFGQGGGYTF.

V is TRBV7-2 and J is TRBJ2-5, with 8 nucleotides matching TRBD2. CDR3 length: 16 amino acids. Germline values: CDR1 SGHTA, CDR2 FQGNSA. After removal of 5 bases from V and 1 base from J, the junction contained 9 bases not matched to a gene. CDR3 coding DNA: TGTGCCAGCAGCAAAGAGGCGGGGGGTCCCCAAGAGACCCAGTACTTC. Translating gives CASSKEAGGPQETQYF. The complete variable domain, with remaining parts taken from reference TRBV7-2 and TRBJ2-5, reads GAGVSQSPSNKVTEKGKDVELRCDPISGHTALYWYRQSLGQGLEFLIYFQGNSAPDKSGLPSDRFSAERTGGSVSTLTIQRTQQEDSAVYLCASSKEAGGPQETQYFGPGTRLLVL.

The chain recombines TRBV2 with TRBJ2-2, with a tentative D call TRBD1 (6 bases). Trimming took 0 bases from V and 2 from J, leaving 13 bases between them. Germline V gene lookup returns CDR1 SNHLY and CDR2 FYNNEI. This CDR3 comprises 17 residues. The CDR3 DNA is TGTGCCAGCAGTGAAGCGGGGACACGGGTTAACACCGGGGAGCTGTTTTTT. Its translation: CASSEAGTRVNTGELFF. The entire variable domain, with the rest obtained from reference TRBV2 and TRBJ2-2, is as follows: EPEVTQTPSHQVTQMGQEVILRCVPISNHLYFYWYRQILGQKVEFLVSFYNNEISEKSEIFDDQFSVERPDGSNFTLKIRSTKLEDSAMYFCASSEAGTRVNTGELFFGEGSRLTVL.

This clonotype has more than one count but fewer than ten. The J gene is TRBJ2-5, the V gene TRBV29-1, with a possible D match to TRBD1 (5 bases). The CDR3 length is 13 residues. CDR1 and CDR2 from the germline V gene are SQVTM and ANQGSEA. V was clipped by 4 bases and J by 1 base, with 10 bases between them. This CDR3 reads CSVVLGVQETQYF. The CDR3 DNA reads TGCAGCGTTGTGTTAGGGGTCCAAGAGACCCAGTACTTC.

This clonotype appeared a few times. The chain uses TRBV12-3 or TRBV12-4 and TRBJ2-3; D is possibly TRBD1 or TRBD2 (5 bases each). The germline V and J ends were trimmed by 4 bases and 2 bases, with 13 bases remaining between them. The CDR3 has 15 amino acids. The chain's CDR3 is CASSSGDAPTDTQYF. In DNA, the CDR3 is TGTGCCAGCAGTTCCGGGGACGCCCCCACAGATACGCAGTATTTT.

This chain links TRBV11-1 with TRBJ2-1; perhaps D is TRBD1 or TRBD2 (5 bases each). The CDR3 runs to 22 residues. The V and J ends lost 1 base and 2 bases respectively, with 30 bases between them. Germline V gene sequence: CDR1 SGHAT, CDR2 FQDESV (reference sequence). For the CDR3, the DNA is TGTGCCAGCAGCTTAGGGGGACGGTCGGAACGGGGAGCCTCTCTCCCCTACAATGAGCAGTTCTTC. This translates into CASSLGGRSERGASLPYNEQFF. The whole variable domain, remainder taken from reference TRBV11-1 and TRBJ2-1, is EAEVAQSPRYKITEKSQAVAFWCDPISGHATLYWYRQILGQGPELLVQFQDESVVDDSQLPKDRFSAERLKGVDSTLKIQPAELGDSAMYLCASSLGGRSERGASLPYNEQFFGPGTRLTVL.

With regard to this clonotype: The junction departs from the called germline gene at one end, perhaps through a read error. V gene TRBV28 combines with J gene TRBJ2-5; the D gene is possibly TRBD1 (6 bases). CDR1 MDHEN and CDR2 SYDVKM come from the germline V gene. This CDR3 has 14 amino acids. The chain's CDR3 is CPSSVGQTQETQYF. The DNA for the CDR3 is TGTCCCAGCAGTGTAGGACAGACCCAGGAGACCCAGTACTTC.

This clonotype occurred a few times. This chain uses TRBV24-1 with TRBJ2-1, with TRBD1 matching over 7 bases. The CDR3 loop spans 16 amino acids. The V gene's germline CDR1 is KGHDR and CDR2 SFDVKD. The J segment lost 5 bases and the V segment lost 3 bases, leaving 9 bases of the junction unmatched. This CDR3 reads CATSDPTGFGHNEQFF. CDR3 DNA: TGTGCCACCAGTGATCCGACAGGGTTCGGACACAATGAGCAGTTCTTC.

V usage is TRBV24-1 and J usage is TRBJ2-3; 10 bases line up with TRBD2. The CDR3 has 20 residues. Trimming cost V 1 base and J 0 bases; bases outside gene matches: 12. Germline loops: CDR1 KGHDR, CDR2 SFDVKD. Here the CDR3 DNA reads TGTGCCACCAGTGATTTTCCCCCTAGCGGGAGCCGACCTAGCACAGATACGCAGTATTTT. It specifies CATSDFPPSGSRPSTDTQYF.

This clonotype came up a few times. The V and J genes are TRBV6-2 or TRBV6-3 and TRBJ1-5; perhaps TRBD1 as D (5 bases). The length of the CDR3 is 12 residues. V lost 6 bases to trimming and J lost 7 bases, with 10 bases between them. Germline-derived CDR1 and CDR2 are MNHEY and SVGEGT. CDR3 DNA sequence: TGTGCCAGCAGGCAGGGAGTACAGCCCCAGCATTTT. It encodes CASRQGVQPQHF.

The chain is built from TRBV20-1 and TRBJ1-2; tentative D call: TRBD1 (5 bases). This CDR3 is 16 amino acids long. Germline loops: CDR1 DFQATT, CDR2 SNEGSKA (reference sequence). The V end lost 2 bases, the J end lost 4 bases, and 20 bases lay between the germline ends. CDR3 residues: CSARPPGREWGYGYTF. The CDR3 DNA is TGCAGTGCTAGACCCCCAGGGCGAGAGTGGGGCTATGGCTACACCTTC.

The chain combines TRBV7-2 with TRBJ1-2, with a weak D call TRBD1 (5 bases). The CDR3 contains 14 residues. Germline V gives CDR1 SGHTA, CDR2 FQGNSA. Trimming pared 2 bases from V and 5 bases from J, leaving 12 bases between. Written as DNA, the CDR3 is TGTGCCAGCAGCTTAAGTCCTCAGGGATATGGCTACACCTTC. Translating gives CASSLSPQGYGYTF.

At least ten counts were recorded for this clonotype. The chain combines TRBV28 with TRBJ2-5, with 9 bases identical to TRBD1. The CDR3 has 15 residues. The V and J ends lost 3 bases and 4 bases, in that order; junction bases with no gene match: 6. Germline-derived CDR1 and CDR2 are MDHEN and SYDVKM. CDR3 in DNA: TGTGCCAGCAGTTTCACCGGGACAGGGAGAGAGACCCAGTACTTC. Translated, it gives CASSFTGTGRETQYF.

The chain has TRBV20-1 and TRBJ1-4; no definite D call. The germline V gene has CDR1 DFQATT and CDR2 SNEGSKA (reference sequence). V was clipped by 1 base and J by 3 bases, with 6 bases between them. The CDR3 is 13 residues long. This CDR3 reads CSARATSNEKLFF. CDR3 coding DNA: TGCAGTGCTAGAGCCACCTCTAATGAAAAACTGTTTTTT.

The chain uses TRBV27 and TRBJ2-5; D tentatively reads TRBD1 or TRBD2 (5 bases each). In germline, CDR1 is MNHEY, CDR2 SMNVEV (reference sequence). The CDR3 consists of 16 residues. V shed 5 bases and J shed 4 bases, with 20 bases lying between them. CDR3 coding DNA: TGTGCCAGCAGTAGTCGACTAAGCGGTGGGGGAGAGACCCAGTACTTC. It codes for CASSSRLSGGGETQYF.

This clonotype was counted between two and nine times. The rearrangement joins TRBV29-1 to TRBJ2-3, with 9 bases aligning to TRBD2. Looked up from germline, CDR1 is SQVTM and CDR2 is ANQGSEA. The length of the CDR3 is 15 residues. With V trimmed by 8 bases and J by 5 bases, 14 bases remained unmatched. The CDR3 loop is CSSLRGGGAGDTQYF. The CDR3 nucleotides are TGCAGCTCCTTACGTGGCGGGGGGGCAGGAGATACGCAGTATTTT.

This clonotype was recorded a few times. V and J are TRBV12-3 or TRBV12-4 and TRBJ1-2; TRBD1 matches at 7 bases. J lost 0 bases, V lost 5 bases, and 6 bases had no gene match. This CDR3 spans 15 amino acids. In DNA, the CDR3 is TGTGCCAGCAGTCCATCAGGGGGAGCTAACTATGGCTACACCTTC. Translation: CASSPSGGANYGYTF.